This T cell receptor beta chain emerged from a study of T cells in Graves' hyperthyroidism and ophthalmopathy. Study context: The blood sample was taken at first diagnosis, before treatment began.

V gave up 5 bases and J gave up 6 bases, with 18 bases separating them. Per the germline V gene, CDR1 is MDHEN and CDR2 is SYDVKM. This CDR3 region has 15 residues. Newly diagnosed hyperthyroidism patients aged 18 to 65 years had disease lasting under 2 months. RNA transcripts served as the template for amplifying TCR beta CDR3 regions. RT-PCR in the first round (using the HTBI primer set) targeted the TCR CDR3. TCRdb ran MiXCR on the multiplex PCR reads and lists one entry per CDR3 protein. The repertoire includes roughly 740,000 distinct CDR3 sequences, roughly 15% of them detected once, and under 8.5% sits in the top ten. This clonotype showed up many times. The antigen remains undetermined. Study results and caveats: A model of 13 V-J pairs discriminated ophthalmopathy from stable hyperthyroidism. The model forecast ophthalmopathy, anticipating it by a median around 6.5 months before onset.

J is TRBJ2-3 and V is TRBV28, with a possible D match to TRBD2 (6 bases). The sequenced sample consisted of blood. The receptor comes from a man between 18 and 35 years old with Graves' hyperthyroidism. This CDR3 is CASSPGAGLGDTQYF. CDR3 nucleotide sequence: TGTGCCAGCAGTCCCGGGGCGGGGTTGGGGGATACGCAGTATTTT. The complete variable domain, with remaining parts taken from reference TRBV28 and TRBJ2-3, reads DVKVTQSSRYLVKRTGEKVFLECVQDMDHENMFWYRQDPGLGLRLIYFSYDVKMKEKGDIPEGYSVSREKKERFSLILESASTNQTSMYLCASSPGAGLGDTQYFGPGTRLTVL.